This record concerns one T cell receptor beta chain sequence. Unmatched junction bases numbered 4, after V lost 3 bases and J lost 2 bases. Germline V gene lookup returns CDR1 LNHDA and CDR2 SQIVND (reference sequence). This CDR3 is built from 16 residues. The data belong to a study of blood T cell repertoires in COVID-19. Across the study: The samples span acute and convalescent COVID-19 from the United States, Italy and Spain.

Only in-frame clones appear in the TCRdb table, and some are missing; sequencing was by immunoSEQ multiplex PCR. The sample carries roughly 140,000 clones, just under 90% recorded once. Sequences were obtained from peripheral blood. The chain has TRBV19 and TRBJ1-3, with 10 positions matching TRBD1. This sequence originates from a woman aged 80 or over with acute or convalescent COVID-19. For the CDR3, the DNA is TGTGCCAGTAGTATCAGGACAGGGGGACCTGGAAACACCATATATTTT. It specifies CASSIRTGGPGNTIYF.